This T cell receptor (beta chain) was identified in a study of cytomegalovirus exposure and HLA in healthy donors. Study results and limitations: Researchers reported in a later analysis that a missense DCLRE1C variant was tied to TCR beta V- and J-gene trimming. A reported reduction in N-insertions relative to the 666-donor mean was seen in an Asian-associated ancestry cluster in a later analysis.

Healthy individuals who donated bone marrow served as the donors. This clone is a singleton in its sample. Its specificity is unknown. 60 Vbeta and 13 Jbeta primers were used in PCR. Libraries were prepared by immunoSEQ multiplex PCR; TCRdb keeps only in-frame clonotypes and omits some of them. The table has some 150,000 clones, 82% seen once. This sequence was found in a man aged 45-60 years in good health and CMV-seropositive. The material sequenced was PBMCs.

The CDR3 here is CASSRRGRNTGELFF. The DNA of the CDR3 is TGTGCCAGCAGTCGGAGGGGACGGAACACCGGGGAGCTGTTTTTT. V gene TRBV6-6 combines with J gene TRBJ2-2; the D gene is possibly TRBD2 (6 bases). The V end was cut by 5 bases, the J end by 1 base, with 11 bases between. From germline, CDR1 is MNHNY and CDR2 SVGAGI (reference sequence). The CDR3 spans 15 residues.